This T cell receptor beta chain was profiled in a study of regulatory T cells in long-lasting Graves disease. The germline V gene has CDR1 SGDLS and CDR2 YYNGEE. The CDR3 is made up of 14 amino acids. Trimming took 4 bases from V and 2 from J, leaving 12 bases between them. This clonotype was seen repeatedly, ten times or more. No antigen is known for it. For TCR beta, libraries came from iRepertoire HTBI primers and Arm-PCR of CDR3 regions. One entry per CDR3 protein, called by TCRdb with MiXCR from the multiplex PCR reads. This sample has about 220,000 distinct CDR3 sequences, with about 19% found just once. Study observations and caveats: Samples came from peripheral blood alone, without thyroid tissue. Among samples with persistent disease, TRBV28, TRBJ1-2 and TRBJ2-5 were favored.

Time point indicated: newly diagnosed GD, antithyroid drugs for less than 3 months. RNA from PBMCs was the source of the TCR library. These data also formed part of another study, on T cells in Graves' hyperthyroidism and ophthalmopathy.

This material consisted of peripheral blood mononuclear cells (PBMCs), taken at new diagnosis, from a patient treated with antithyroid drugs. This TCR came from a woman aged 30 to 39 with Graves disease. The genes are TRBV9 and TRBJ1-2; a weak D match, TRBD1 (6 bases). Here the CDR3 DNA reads TGTGCCAGCAGCAAACTCGACAGGAACTATGGCTACACCTTC. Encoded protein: CASSKLDRNYGYTF.